The TCR beta chain under discussion was sequenced for a study of T cells expressing NK-cell markers. Across the whole study: The TCR beta repertoires originated in sorted CD3+CD56+NKG2C+, CD3+CD56+NKG2C- and CD3+CD56-NKG2C+ T cells. The authors sequenced eight donors, of whom seven were HCMV-seropositive and one was seronegative.

Germline CDR1 and CDR2: SGHRS and YFSETQ. The CDR3 is made up of 15 amino acids. A remark on this clonotype: Antigen specificity is unknown.

TCRdb re-called the 5' RACE reads; every CDR3 protein appears as one record, without DNA. Found here are about 390,000 distinct CDR3 sequences; the top ten clones hold around 11%. Points from the study as a whole: The leading position in the CD3+CD56-NKG2C+ fraction of a few donors also went to these clonotypes.

This receptor was obtained from a woman aged 50 to 65 in good health. V usage is TRBV5-1 and J usage is TRBJ2-2; the D call of TRBD1 rests on TCRdb alone, since no DNA is present to check it. Sequencing input: blood T cells: a sorted CD56 or NKG2C T cell subset, CD4+ or CD8+ T cells, or bulk PBMC T cells (not recorded which). CDR3 protein: CASSLGQGPREELFF.